A single TCR beta chain is shown here with its context. This record comes from a study of cytomegalovirus exposure and HLA in healthy donors. The PCR had 60 Vbeta and 13 Jbeta primers. TCRdb's table, derived via immunoSEQ multiplex PCR, lists solely in-frame clones and lacks some. The table for this sample gives approximately 140,000 clones. The CDR3 consists of 13 residues. Between the trimmed V and J ends, which lost 5 bases and 2 bases, there was a span of 7 bases. The germline V gene encodes CDR1 MGHDK and CDR2 SYGVNS. This clonotype was obtained from a woman aged 45-60 years in good health and CMV-seronegative. The chain uses TRBV25-1 and TRBJ2-1; D not certain. Sequenced material: PBMCs. Here the CDR3 reads CASSPLAYNEQFF. The CDR3 nucleotides read TGTGCCAGCAGTCCTCTAGCCTACAATGAGCAGTTCTTC.